The rows below give T cell receptor beta chains drawn from one sample of a study of T-cell memory formation after mild COVID-19. TCRdb used MiXCR to reprocess the 5' RACE reads, holding one entry per CDR3 protein. Of roughly 100,000 distinct CDR3 sequences listed, about an eighth are singletons. The sequenced sample consisted of PBMCs or a T cell subset sorted from them (not recorded which). The receptor set was obtained from an adult woman who had mild COVID-19 (a few samples of this study predate the infection). Cell type and time point are not known. The CDR3 runs from the conserved cysteine through the conserved F or W. The D gene is left open where the match is weak. The size entry is marked missing in some rows and otherwise reads once, few, many or a size class.

-,TRBJ1-1,-,TRBV23-1,TGCGCCAGCACTAAGGCGTGGATGAAGAACACTGAAGCTTTCTTT,CASTKAWMKNTEAFF
few,TRBJ2-3,-,TRBV19,TGTGCCAGTAGTATAGGAGCTCTAGCGCTTCACGAGGATACGCAGTATTTT,CASSIGALALHEDTQYF
once,TRBJ2-1,-,TRBV13,TGTGCCAGCAGCCCGGGAGCAGGGGGGGAGCAGTTCTTC,CASSPGAGGEQFF
few,TRBJ2-7,TRBD2,TRBV7-2,TGTGCCAGCAGCTCGGGGAGGACTAGCGGGAGGGAGGACGAGCAGTACTTC,CASSSGRTSGREDEQYF
-,TRBJ2-7,TRBD2,TRBV7-6,TGTGCCAGCAGCTTAACTAGCGGGCCCGGGGCCTACGAGCAGTACTTC,CASSLTSGPGAYEQYF
-,TRBJ2-1,-,TRBV6-2/TRBV6-3,TGTGCCAGCAGTAACCCCGACAGGTGGGCTGAGCAGTTCTTC,CASSNPDRWAEQFF
few,TRBJ2-3,TRBD1,TRBV7-6,TGTGCCAGCAGGTCAGCCCCGGGACAGGAGTATTTT,CASRSAPGQEYF
few,TRBJ2-1,-,TRBV4-1,TGCGCCAGCAGCCAATATTTGGGCGGGCCGTCCTACAATGAGCAGTTCTTC,CASSQYLGGPSYNEQFF
-,TRBJ2-5,TRBD2,TRBV20-1,TGCAGTGCTAGTCCCCAAGCGGGAGAGAGGGAGACCCAGTACTTC,CSASPQAGERETQYF
few,TRBJ2-1,-,TRBV7-8,TGTGCCAGCAGACCGAGACAGGACTACAATGAGCAGTTCTTC,CASRPRQDYNEQFF
-,TRBJ1-2,-,TRBV4-3,TGCGCCAGCAGCCCAACAGCCGTAGCGCCCGCCGGCTATGGCTACACCTTC,CASSPTAVAPAGYGYTF
-,TRBJ2-7,TRBD1,TRBV7-9,TGTGCCAGCAGCTCCGGGACAGGGATTTTCTACGAGCAGTACTTC,CASSSGTGIFYEQYF
few,TRBJ2-6,-,TRBV15,TGTGCCACCAGCAGAGGACAGGGAGGTGGGGCCAACGTCCTGACTTTC,CATSRGQGGGANVLTF
-,TRBJ1-5,-,TRBV6-2/TRBV6-3,TGTGCCAGCAGTTATGGGGACGGAAGGTTGTTTAGCAATCAGCCCCAGCATTTT,CASSYGDGRLFSNQPQHF
few,TRBJ2-1,TRBD2,TRBV18,TGTGCCAGCTCACCTGGGACTAGCGGGAGTCCTAGAGTGGTTTACAATGAGCAGTTCTTC,CASSPGTSGSPRVVYNEQFF
-,TRBJ1-2,-,TRBV11-2,TGTGCCAGCAGCTTAGGCGGATTTGCCTATGGCTACACCTTC,CASSLGGFAYGYTF
-,TRBJ2-1,TRBD1,TRBV24-1,TGTGCCACCAGTGATATGACAGGGTATGAGCAGTTCTTC,CATSDMTGYEQFF
-,TRBJ2-7,TRBD2,TRBV14,TGTGCCAGCAGCCAAGGGGCGCCAGGAAGGTCGGGAGGCTCGTACGAGCAGTACTTC,CASSQGAPGRSGGSYEQYF
-,TRBJ2-7,-,TRBV7-8,TGTGCCAGCAGCTTGACTGGATTCGGGTCCTACGAGCAGTACTTC,CASSLTGFGSYEQYF
-,TRBJ1-6,-,TRBV9,TGTGCCAGCAGCGTAGGAGACAGTCTATACTATAATTCACCCCTCCACTTT,CASSVGDSLYYNSPLHF
-,TRBJ2-1,-,TRBV24-1,TGTGCCACCAGTGACCTACTTTACAATGAGCAGTTCTTC,CATSDLLYNEQFF
many,TRBJ2-1,TRBD2,TRBV10-3,TGTGCCATCAGTGACCTAGCGGGAGTAGATGAGCAGTTCTTC,CAISDLAGVDEQFF
few,TRBJ2-2,TRBD1,TRBV15,TGTGCCACCAGCAGAGATCCCGGGACAGGCACCGGGGAGCTGTTTTTT,CATSRDPGTGTGELFF
-,TRBJ2-3,TRBD2,TRBV20-1,TGCAGTGCCGCCGGGGCTAGCGGGAGTGCCACAGATACGCAGTATTTT,CSAAGASGSATDTQYF
few,TRBJ2-5,-,TRBV12-3/TRBV12-4,TGTGCCAGCAGTTTCTTCCAGCAAGAGACCCAGTACTTC,CASSFFQQETQYF
few,TRBJ2-2,TRBD1,TRBV4-2,TGTGCCAGCAGCCAACCCTACAGGGGGCACACCGGGGAGCTGTTTTTT,CASSQPYRGHTGELFF
few,TRBJ1-4,TRBD1,TRBV27,TGTGCCAGCAACCGACAGGGACAGAGTGAAAAACTGTTTTTT,CASNRQGQSEKLFF
few,TRBJ1-1,-,TRBV19,TGTGCCAGTAGTACAGGACAGTGGATCCCTGAAGCTTTCTTT,CASSTGQWIPEAFF
-,TRBJ2-3,-,TRBV4-2,TGTGCCAGCAGCACGAAGACGGGGGAGGCAGATACGCAGTATTTT,CASSTKTGEADTQYF
few,TRBJ1-2,-,TRBV6-5,TGTGCCAGCAGCCCGGGGGGGGGAAGTCTCTATGGCTACACCTTC,CASSPGGGSLYGYTF
-,TRBJ2-3,-,TRBV5-1,TGCGCCAGCAGCTTACCACATTTAGCGGATAGCACAGATACGCAGTATTTT,CASSLPHLADSTDTQYF